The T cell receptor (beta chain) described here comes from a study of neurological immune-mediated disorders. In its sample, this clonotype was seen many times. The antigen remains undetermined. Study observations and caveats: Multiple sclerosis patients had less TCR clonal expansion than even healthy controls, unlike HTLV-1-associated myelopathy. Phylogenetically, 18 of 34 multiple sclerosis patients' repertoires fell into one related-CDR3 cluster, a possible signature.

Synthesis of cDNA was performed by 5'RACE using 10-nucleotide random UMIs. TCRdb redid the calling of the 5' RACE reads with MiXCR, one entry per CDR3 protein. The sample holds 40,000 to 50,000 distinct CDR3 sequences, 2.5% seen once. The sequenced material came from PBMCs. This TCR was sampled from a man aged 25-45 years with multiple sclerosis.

The DNA for the CDR3 is TGTGCCAGCAGCCCCTTCCTTGGTGGGGGCGCGCCCAATGAGCAGTTCTTC. Translated: CASSPFLGGGAPNEQFF. The chain carries TRBV5-6 and TRBJ2-1; weak D call: TRBD1 (6 bases). Germline CDR1 SGHDT, CDR2 YYEEEE. CDR3 size: 17 residues. With 4 bases removed from V and 6 bases from J, the gap between germline ends came to 23 bases.